Below are 8 T cell receptor beta chains sequenced from a single sample in a study of long-term antiretroviral therapy in people with HIV. Researchers report immunoSEQ v3.0 was run at survey level. TCRdb keeps only in-frame clones here, not all; method: immunoSEQ multiplex PCR. The sample holds 20,000 to 25,000 clones; under 85% are singletons and the top ten take approximately 10%. This specimen was unsorted PBMCs, taken 1.1 years before starting antiretroviral therapy. Receptors were obtained from a woman between 40 and 55 years old with HIV.

V usage is TRBV10-2 and J usage is TRBJ2-7; TRBD2 aligns across 7 bases. The V gene's germline CDR1 is WSHSY and CDR2 SAAADI. The CDR3 totals 15 residues. V was clipped by 3 bases and J by 7 bases; unmatched bases: 12. This CDR3 reads CASSDGTRELEEQYF. The CDR3 nucleotides read TGCGCCAGCAGTGATGGGACGCGGGAGTTGGAGGAGCAGTACTTC.

In its sample, this clone ranks as medium-sized. This sequence joins TRBV27 and TRBJ2-3, with D perhaps assigned TRBD1 or TRBD2 (5 bases each). Trimming cost V 0 bases and J 3 bases, with 13 bases left between them. Germline values: CDR1 MNHEY, CDR2 SMNVEV (reference sequence). The CDR3 contains 16 residues. The CDR3 DNA follows: TGTGCCAGCAGTTTATCCCTTGGGGGAGTGACAGATACGCAGTATTTT. It yields the protein CASSLSLGGVTDTQYF.

This clone was picked up one time. The chain joins TRBV6-1 to TRBJ1-1; no clear D gene. Trimming shortened V by 7 bases and J by 6 bases, and 21 bases separated the two germline ends. The CDR3 is 15 amino acids. Germline CDR1 is MNHNS and CDR2 is SASEGT. The CDR3 sequence is CASTQRSGTIAEAFF. Here the CDR3 DNA reads TGTGCCAGCACACAAAGGTCAGGTACGATCGCTGAAGCTTTCTTT.

The chain is built from TRBV30 and TRBJ1-1; weak D call: TRBD1 (6 bases). The V end was cut by 2 bases, the J end by 6 bases, with 10 bases between. This CDR3 region has 12 residues. Germline V gene lookup returns CDR1 GTSNPN and CDR2 SVGIG (reference sequence). The chain's CDR3 is CAWSKRTAEAFF. CDR3 DNA sequence: TGTGCCTGGAGTAAAAGGACAGCTGAAGCTTTCTTT.

This chain connects TRBV11-3 to TRBJ1-1; the D is unclear. The CDR3 is 14 residues long. V lost 1 base and J 1 base, leaving 7 bases between the germline ends. The germline V gene encodes CDR1 SGHNT and CDR2 YENEEA. This chain's CDR3 is CASSLGGANTEAFF. CDR3 in DNA: TGTGCCAGCAGCTTAGGTGGTGCGAACACTGAAGCTTTCTTT.

This chain connects TRBV7-7 to TRBJ2-1; D perhaps matches TRBD2 (6 bases). The V end lost 3 bases, the J end lost 1 base, and 25 bases lay between the germline ends. Germline lookup yields CDR1 SSHAT and CDR2 FNYEAQ (reference sequence). CDR3 length: 20 amino acids. CDR3 sequence reads: CASSFPTKGRLDRSYNEQFF. In DNA form, the CDR3 reads TGTGCCAGCAGCTTCCCCACGAAAGGTAGACTAGATCGGTCCTACAATGAGCAGTTCTTC.

This clone was observed a single time. The gene calls are TRBV9 and TRBJ1-1; 8 positions match TRBD1. The V gene end was trimmed by 4 bases and the J gene end by 4 bases; junction bases not matched to a gene: 9. CDR1 and CDR2 (germline): SGDLS, YYNGEE. The CDR3 runs to 15 residues. The CDR3 is CASSTYRGGGTEAFF. CDR3 DNA sequence: TGTGCCAGCAGCACCTACAGGGGGGGTGGCACTGAAGCTTTCTTT.

The chain couples TRBV5-5 to TRBJ2-1; D is unclear. Per the germline V gene, CDR1 is SGHKS and CDR2 is YYEKEE (reference sequence). The V end lost 1 base, the J end lost 5 bases, and 7 bases lay between the germline ends. The CDR3 totals 13 residues. The chain's CDR3 is CASSLSSHNEQFF. The CDR3 nucleotides read TGTGCCAGCAGCTTGTCCAGTCACAATGAGCAGTTCTTC. The whole variable domain, remainder taken from reference TRBV5-5 and TRBJ2-1, is DAGVTQSPTHLIKTRGQQVTLRCSPISGHKSVSWYQQVLGQGPQFIFQYYEKEERGRGNFPDRFSARQFPNYSSELNVNALLLGDSALYLCASSLSSHNEQFFGPGTRLTVL.